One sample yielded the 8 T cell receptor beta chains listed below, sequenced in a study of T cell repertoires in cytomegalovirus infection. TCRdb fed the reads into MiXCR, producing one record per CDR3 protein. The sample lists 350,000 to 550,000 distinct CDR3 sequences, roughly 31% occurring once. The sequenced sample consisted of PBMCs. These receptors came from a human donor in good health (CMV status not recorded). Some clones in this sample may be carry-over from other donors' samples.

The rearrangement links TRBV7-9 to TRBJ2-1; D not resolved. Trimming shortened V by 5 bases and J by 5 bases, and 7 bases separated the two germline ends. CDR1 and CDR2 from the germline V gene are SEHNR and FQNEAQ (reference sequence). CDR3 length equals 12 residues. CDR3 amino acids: CASSATDNEQFF. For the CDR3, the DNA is TGTGCCAGCAGCGCTACAGACAATGAGCAGTTCTTC.

Written as DNA, the CDR3 is TGTGCCAGCAGTTTAGCCCCTTACGGGAGGGCCAATGAGCAGTTCTTC. This sequence encodes CASSLAPYGRANEQFF. This rearrangement joins TRBV12-3 or TRBV12-4 to TRBJ2-1; 8 bases map to TRBD2. V lost 0 bases, J lost 6 bases, and 7 bases stayed unmatched. The CDR3 spans 16 residues.

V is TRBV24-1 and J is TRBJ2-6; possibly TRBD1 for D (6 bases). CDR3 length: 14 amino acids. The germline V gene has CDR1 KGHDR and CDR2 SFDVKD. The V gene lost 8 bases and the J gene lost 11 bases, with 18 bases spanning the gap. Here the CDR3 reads CATIGLGDMDVLTF. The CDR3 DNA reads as TGTGCCACCATTGGCCTAGGGGACATGGACGTCCTGACTTTC.

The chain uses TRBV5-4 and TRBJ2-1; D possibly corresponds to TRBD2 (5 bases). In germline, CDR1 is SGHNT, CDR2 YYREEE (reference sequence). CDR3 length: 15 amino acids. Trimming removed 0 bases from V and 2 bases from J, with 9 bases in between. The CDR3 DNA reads TGTGCCAGCAGCTTGGAATCGCGGGCCTACAATGAGCAGTTCTTC. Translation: CASSLESRAYNEQFF. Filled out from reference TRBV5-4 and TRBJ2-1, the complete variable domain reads ETGVTQSPTHLIKTRGQQVTLRCSSQSGHNTVSWYQQALGQGPQFIFQYYREEENGRGNFPPRFSGLQFPNYSSELNVNALELDDSALYLCASSLESRAYNEQFFGPGTRLTVL.

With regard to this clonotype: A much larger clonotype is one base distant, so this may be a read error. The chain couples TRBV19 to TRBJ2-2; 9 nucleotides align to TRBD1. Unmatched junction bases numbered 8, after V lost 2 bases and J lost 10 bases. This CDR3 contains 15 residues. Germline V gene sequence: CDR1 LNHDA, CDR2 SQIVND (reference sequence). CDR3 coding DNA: TGTGCCAGTAGTATAATAACAGGGGGCCCCGTGGAGCTGTTTTTT. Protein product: CASSIITGGPVELFF.

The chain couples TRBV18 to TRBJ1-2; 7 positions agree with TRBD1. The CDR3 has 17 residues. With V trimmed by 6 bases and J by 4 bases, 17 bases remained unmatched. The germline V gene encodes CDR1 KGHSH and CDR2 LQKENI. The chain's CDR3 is CASSPDSTGTDSYGYTF. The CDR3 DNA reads TGTGCCAGCTCGCCAGATTCGACAGGGACTGATAGCTATGGCTACACCTTC.

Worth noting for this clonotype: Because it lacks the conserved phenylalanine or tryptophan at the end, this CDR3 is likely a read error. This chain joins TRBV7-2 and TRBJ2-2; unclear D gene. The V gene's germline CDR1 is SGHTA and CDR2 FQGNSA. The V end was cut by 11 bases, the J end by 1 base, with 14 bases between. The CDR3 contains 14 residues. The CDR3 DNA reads TGTGCCTGCCGTGGTAGGCTGAACACCGGGGAGCTGTTTTTG. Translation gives CACRGRLNTGELFL.

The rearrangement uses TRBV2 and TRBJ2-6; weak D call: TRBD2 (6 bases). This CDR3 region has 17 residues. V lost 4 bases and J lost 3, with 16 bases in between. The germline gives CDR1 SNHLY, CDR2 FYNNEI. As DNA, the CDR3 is TGTGCCAGCAGTGCAGCCGGAGGGACCTATGGGGCCAACGTCCTGACTTTC. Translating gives CASSAAGGTYGANVLTF.